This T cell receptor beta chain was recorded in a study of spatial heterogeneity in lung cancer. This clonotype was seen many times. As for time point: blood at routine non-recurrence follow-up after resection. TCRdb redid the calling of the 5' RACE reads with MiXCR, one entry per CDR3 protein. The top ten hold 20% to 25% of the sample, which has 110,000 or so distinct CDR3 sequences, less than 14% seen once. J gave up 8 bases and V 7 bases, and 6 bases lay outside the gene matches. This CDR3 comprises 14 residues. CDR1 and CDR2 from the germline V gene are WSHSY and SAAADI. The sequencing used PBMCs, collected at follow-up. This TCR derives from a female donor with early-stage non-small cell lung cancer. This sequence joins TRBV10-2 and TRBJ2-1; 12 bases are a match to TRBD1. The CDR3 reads CASTPGQGAYEQFF. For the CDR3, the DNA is TGCGCCAGCACCCCGGGACAGGGGGCTTATGAGCAGTTCTTC.